This T cell receptor (beta chain) was recorded in a study of technical replicates of blood from several donors. Some clones are missing from TCRdb's copy, which holds only in-frame ones; the method was immunoSEQ multiplex PCR. The sample records around 70,000 clones, 90% to 95% being singletons. CDR1 and CDR2 from the germline V gene are WNHNN and SYGVQD (reference sequence). The CDR3 is 15 residues long. V gave up 2 bases and J gave up 0 bases, with 7 bases separating them. The receptor comes from a human donor in good health. The chain has TRBV10-1 and TRBJ2-2, with D tentatively TRBD2 (5 bases). Sequencing was performed on T cells isolated from PBMCs. The chain's CDR3 is CASSEGSANTGELFF. CDR3 sequence (DNA): TGCGCCAGCAGTGAGGGGAGTGCGAACACCGGGGAGCTGTTTTTT.